What follows is one TCR beta chain and its context. Its antigen is unknown. Adult Caucasians living in Nashville, Tennessee made up all of the donors. This entry comes from a study of shared clonotypes between healthy human individuals. V was clipped by 0 bases and J by 2 bases, with 5 bases between them. Looked up from germline, CDR1 is ENHRY and CDR2 is SYGVKD. This CDR3 spans 15 amino acids. Study-level points and caveats: Naive subsets, compared against memory subsets, generally had larger estimated richness values. With several donors compared, around 4.7% of naive CD4 clonotypes were shared. Collection of samples was limited to blood; tissue repertoires likely differ.

The data were produced by immunoSEQ multiplex PCR, yet TCRdb's version contains in-frame clones alone and is incomplete. Among a few million clones listed, about 90% were seen once. Sequencing was done on a sample of naive CD4+ T cells from PBMCs. Subset here: CD45RA+ positively selected. The origin of this receptor is a man in his late teens or twenties in good health. Some clones in this sample may be carry-over from other donors' samples. The V gene is TRBV10-3, the J gene TRBJ2-6; D uncertain. CDR3 in amino acids: CAISESTPGANVLTF. Written as DNA, the CDR3 is TGTGCCATCAGTGAGTCAACCCCTGGGGCCAACGTCCTGACTTTC.